This TCR beta chain was recorded in a study of T cells expressing NK-cell markers. Study-wide points: The CD3+CD56-NKG2C+ fraction of a few donors was also led by these clonotypes.

After re-calling the 5' RACE reads, TCRdb lists one entry per CDR3 protein, DNA absent. The table for this sample gives around 280,000 distinct CDR3 sequences. Germline assignment: CDR1 DFQATT and CDR2 SNEGSKA (reference sequence). The CDR3 runs to 15 residues. A note on this clonotype: Its target is unknown.

The clonotype originates from a man aged 18 to 30 in good health. The specimen was blood T cells: a sorted CD56 or NKG2C T cell subset, CD4+ or CD8+ T cells, or bulk PBMC T cells (not recorded which). The gene calls are TRBV20-1 and TRBJ2-1; TCRdb gives TRBD2 as the D gene, but with no DNA this cannot be confirmed. This chain's CDR3 is CSAPSEGSSYNEQFF.